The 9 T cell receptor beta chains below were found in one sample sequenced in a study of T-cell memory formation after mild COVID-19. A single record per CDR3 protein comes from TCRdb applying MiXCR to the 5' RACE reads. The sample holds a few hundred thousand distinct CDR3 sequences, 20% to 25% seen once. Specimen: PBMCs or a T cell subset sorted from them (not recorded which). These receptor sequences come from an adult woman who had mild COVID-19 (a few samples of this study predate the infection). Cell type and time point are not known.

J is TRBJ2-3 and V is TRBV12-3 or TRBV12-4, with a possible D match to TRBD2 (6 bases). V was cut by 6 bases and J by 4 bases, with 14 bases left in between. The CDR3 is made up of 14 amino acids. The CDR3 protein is CASSSRREADTQYF. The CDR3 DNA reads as TGTGCCAGCAGCAGTAGGAGGGAGGCAGATACGCAGTATTTT.

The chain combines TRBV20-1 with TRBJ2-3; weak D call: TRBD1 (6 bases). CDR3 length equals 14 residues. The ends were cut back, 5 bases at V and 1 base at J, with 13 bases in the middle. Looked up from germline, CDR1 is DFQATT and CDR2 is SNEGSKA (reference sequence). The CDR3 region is CSARTGIGTDTQYF. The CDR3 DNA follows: TGCAGTGCTCGTACAGGGATTGGCACAGATACGCAGTATTTT.

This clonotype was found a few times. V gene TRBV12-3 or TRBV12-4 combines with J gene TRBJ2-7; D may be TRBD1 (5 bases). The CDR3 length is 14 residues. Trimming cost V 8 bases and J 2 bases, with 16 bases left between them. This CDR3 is CASGEVGAAYEQYF. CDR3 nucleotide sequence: TGTGCCAGCGGAGAGGTTGGGGCCGCCTACGAGCAGTACTTC.

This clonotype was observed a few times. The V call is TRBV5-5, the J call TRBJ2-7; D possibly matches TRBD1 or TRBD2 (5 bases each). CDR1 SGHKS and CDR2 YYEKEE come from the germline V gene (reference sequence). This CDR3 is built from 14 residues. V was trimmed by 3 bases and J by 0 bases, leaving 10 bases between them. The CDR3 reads CASSSLGTSYEQYF. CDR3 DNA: TGTGCCAGCAGCTCTTTGGGGACCTCCTACGAGCAGTACTTC.

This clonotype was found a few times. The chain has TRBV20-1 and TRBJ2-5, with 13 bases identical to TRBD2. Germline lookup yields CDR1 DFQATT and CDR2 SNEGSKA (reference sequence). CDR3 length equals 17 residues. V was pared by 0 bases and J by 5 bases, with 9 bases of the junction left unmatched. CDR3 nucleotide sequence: TGCAGTGCTAGAGATGGGACTAGCGGGATGTGGAGGGAGACCCAGTACTTC. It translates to CSARDGTSGMWRETQYF.

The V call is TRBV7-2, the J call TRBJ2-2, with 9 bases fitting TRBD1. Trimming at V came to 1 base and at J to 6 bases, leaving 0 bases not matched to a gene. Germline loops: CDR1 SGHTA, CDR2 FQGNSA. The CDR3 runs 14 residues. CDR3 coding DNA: TGTGCCAGCAGCTTAGACAGGGGGCCCGGGGAGCTGTTTTTT. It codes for CASSLDRGPGELFF.

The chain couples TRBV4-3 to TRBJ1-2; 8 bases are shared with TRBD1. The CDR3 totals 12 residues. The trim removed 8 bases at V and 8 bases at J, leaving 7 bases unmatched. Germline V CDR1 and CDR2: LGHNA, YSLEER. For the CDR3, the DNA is TGCGCCAGCCGAGCGGGACAGGAGGGCTACACCTTC. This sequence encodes CASRAGQEGYTF.

In nucleotides, the CDR3 is TGTGCCAGCAGCCATGGCTGGGGGGAGAGAACAGATACGCAGTATTTT. This sequence encodes CASSHGWGERTDTQYF. V gene TRBV7-8 combines with J gene TRBJ2-3; tentative D call: TRBD2 (6 bases). V shed 5 bases and J shed 3 bases, with 18 bases lying between them. Germline lookup yields CDR1 SGHVS and CDR2 FQNEAQ. The CDR3 has 16 residues.

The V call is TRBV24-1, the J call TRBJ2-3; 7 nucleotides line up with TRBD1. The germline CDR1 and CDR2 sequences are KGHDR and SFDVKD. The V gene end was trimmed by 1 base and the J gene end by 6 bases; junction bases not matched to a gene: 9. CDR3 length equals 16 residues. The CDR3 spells CATSDFSDRAGDTQYF. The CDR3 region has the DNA TGTGCCACCAGTGATTTCTCCGACAGGGCGGGCGATACGCAGTATTTT.